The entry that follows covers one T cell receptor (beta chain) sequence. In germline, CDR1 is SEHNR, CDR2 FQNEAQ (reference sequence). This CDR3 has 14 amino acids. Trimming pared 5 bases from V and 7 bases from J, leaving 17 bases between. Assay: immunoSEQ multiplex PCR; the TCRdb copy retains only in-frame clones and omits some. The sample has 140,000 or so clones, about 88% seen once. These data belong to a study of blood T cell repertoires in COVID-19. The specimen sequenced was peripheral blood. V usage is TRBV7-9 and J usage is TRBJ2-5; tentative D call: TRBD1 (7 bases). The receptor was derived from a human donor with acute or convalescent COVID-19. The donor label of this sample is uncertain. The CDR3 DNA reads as TGTGCCAGCAGCCCTACAGGGGTGGGGGGGACCCAGTACTTC. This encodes CASSPTGVGGTQYF.